One sample yielded the 28 T cell receptor beta chains listed below, sequenced in a study of T cell clonality in common variable immunodeficiency. The assay was immunoSEQ multiplex PCR, and TCRdb's table has in-frame clones only and misses some. Found here are about 74,000 clones, no singletons; the ten largest cover 0.75% to 1%. The specimen sequenced was peripheral blood mononuclear cells. These receptors were obtained from a person aged 18 to 75 in good health.

This clone has at least ten counts. With the read ending 3 residues before the CDR3 end, the germline J gene is used to fill in that end. The chain combines TRBV5-5 with TRBJ2-1, with 8 bases fitting TRBD1. V shed 4 bases, J shed 4 bases, and the junction held 4 bases outside the gene matches. CDR1 and CDR2 from the germline V gene are SGHKS and YYEKEE (reference sequence). CDR3 size: 14 residues. The CDR3 here is CASSPRQGYNEQFF. CDR3 DNA (partial): TGTGCCAGCAGCCCTCGACAGGGGTACAATGAG.

This clone was observed at least ten times. Read sequence stops 3 residues before the CDR3 end, and the germline J gene provides the missing end. V is TRBV20-1 and J is TRBJ1-5, with D perhaps matching TRBD1 (5 bases). From germline, CDR1 is DFQATT and CDR2 SNEGSKA (reference sequence). The CDR3 extends over 14 amino acids. Trimming removed 3 bases at V and 4 bases at J, with 13 bases between. This chain's CDR3 is CSARKGEKNQPQHF. CDR3 bases read: TGCAGTGCTAGGAAAGGGGAAAAAAATCAGCCC.

There are many counts of this clone. Partial CDR3 DNA: TGTGCCAGCAGCTCGATCCTCCCTCGGGATGAG. It codes for CASSSILPRDE. The entire CDR3 protein is CASSSILPRDEQFF. The chain carries TRBV7-9 and TRBJ2-1; D remains ambiguous. The CDR3 end is not reached by the read, which stops 3 residues before it; the germline J gene fills it in. Germline assignment: CDR1 SEHNR and CDR2 FQNEAQ (reference sequence). V lost 4 bases to trimming and J lost 8 bases, with 15 bases between them. The length of the CDR3 is 14 residues.

This clone was recorded at least ten times. The CDR3 end falls 3 residues outside the read, so it is completed with the germline J gene. This chain links TRBV7-8 with TRBJ2-7, with 9 bases identical to TRBD2. The CDR3 runs 15 residues. V was pared by 1 base and J by 3 bases, with 4 bases of the junction left unmatched. The V gene's germline CDR1 is SGHVS and CDR2 FQNEAQ. The CDR3 region is CASSLVSGSVYEQYF. The DNA read from the CDR3 is TGTGCCAGCAGCTTAGTTAGCGGGAGCGTCTACGAG.

Ten or more counts support this clone. The read ends 3 residues shy of where the CDR3 ends; the end is completed using the germline J gene. The chain has TRBV12-5 and TRBJ2-6; no clear D. The V end lost 6 bases, the J end lost 4 bases, and 13 bases lay between the germline ends. CDR3 length: 15 residues. Germline assignment: CDR1 LGHNT and CDR2 FRNRAP. CDR3 DNA, as far as it was read: TGTGCTAGTGGGCATTCGGTTTTCGGGGCCAACGTC. This translates into CASGHSVFGANV. The full CDR3 protein reads CASGHSVFGANVLTF.

The table lists this clone with many counts. The CDR3 bases that were read are TGTGCCAGCAGCTCCTACCGACTAGTGGGGGTGTACGAG. Protein: CASSSYRLVGVYE. In full, the CDR3 is CASSSYRLVGVYEQYF. V usage is TRBV7-3 and J usage is TRBJ2-7, with TRBD2 as a possible D gene (6 bases). With the read ending 3 residues before the CDR3 end, the germline J gene is used to fill in that end. This CDR3 has 16 residues. V lost 4 bases, J lost 4 bases, and 20 bases lay in between. Germline V gene data show CDR1 as SGHTA and CDR2 as FQGTGA.

At least ten counts were recorded for this clone. Sequencing ends 3 residues short of the CDR3 end; the germline J gene provides the rest. The chain uses TRBV5-1 and TRBJ1-4; D may be TRBD1 (5 bases). The CDR3 runs 13 residues. Germline V lookup: CDR1 SGHRS, CDR2 YFSETQ. The V and J ends lost 3 bases and 8 bases respectively, with 11 bases between them. CDR3 DNA, as far as it was read: TGCGCCAGCAGCTCTTCCGGGGGGGAAAAA. Its protein product is CASSSSGGEK. The whole CDR3 reads CASSSSGGEKLFF.

With respect to this clone: The read finishes 3 residues shy of the CDR3 end, and the germline J gene is used to complete it. The gene calls are TRBV20-1 and TRBJ1-5; weak D call: TRBD1 (5 bases). The germline V gene encodes CDR1 DFQATT and CDR2 SNEGSKA (reference sequence). The CDR3 spans 14 residues. The V and J ends lost 3 bases and 6 bases respectively, with 15 bases between them. The sequenced part of the CDR3 DNA is TGCAGTGCTAGGGCAGTCCAGGGTCCTCAGCCC. It encodes CSARAVQGPQP. The CDR3 as a whole reads CSARAVQGPQPQHF.

This clone was observed at least ten times. The sequenced fragment ends 3 residues before the CDR3 boundary, so the rest is inferred from the germline J gene. The chain has TRBV7-2 and TRBJ2-3; 8 bases align to TRBD1. V lost 3 bases and J lost 6; bases outside the gene matches: 8. Germline values: CDR1 SGHTA, CDR2 FQGNSA. This CDR3 is built from 15 residues. CDR3 loop: CASSFSPRTGDTQYF. The DNA read from the CDR3 is TGTGCCAGCAGCTTCTCCCCGAGGACAGGGGATACG.

This clone has at least ten counts. The read stops 3 residues short of the end of the CDR3; the missing end is completed from the germline J gene. This chain joins TRBV18 and TRBJ2-7; 7 bases line up with TRBD1. CDR3 length: 13 residues. V lost 3 bases and J lost 3; bases outside the gene matches: 2. Germline lookup yields CDR1 KGHSH and CDR2 LQKENI. Partial CDR3 DNA: TGTGCCAGCTCACCGGGACAGAACTACGAG. Translated, it gives CASSPGQNYE. The whole CDR3 reads CASSPGQNYEQYF.

This clone was detected ten times or more. The sequenced fragment ends 3 residues before the CDR3 boundary, so the rest is inferred from the germline J gene. The rearrangement uses TRBV5-4 and TRBJ2-1; 12 bases are shared with TRBD2. This CDR3 has 15 amino acids. V shed 3 bases and J 5 bases; nucleotides not matched to a gene: 3. Looked up from germline, CDR1 is SGHNT and CDR2 is YYREEE (reference sequence). The sequenced CDR3 bases are TGTGCCAGCAGCTACGGACTAGCGGGGAACAATGAG. Translated: CASSYGLAGNNE. The complete CDR3 sequence is CASSYGLAGNNEQFF.

This clone was seen many times. The read finishes 3 residues shy of the CDR3 end, and the germline J gene is used to complete it. The genes are TRBV9 and TRBJ1-2; D is unclear. CDR3 length: 19 amino acids. Trimming stripped 4 bases from V and 5 bases from J, with 30 bases between. The V gene's germline CDR1 is SGDLS and CDR2 YYNGEE. CDR3 sequence reads: CASSSRRGGQAPDRYGYTF. The covered CDR3 bases are TGTGCCAGCAGCAGTAGACGGGGAGGGCAGGCCCCTGATCGGTATGGC.

This clone was observed at least ten times. From the germline J gene comes the end of the CDR3, since the read stops 3 residues before it. This sequence joins TRBV2 and TRBJ1-1; 8 bases map to TRBD1. Trimming cost V 8 bases and J 3 bases; bases outside gene matches: 5. This CDR3 is 13 amino acids long. The germline gives CDR1 SNHLY, CDR2 FYNNEI. CDR3 loop: CASCPDRDTEAFF. The DNA read from the CDR3 is TGTGCCAGCTGCCCGGACAGGGACACTGAA.

This clone was seen at least ten times. The CDR3 is cut off 3 residues early in the read; its end comes from the germline J gene. The chain combines TRBV7-6 with TRBJ2-2; TRBD1 might be the D (5 bases). Between the trimmed V and J ends, which lost 5 bases and 5 bases, there was a span of 9 bases. CDR1 is SGHVS and CDR2 is FNYEAQ in the germline V gene. The CDR3 covers 13 residues. The part of the CDR3 DNA that was read is TGTGCCAGCAGCCACCCAGGGACCGGGGAG. As protein: CASSHPGTGE. In full, the CDR3 is CASSHPGTGELFF. Full variable domain (rest looked up from reference TRBV7-6 and TRBJ2-2): GAGVSQSPRYKVTKRGQDVALRCDPISGHVSLYWYRQALGQGPEFLTYFNYEAQQDKSGLPNDRFSAERPEGSISTLTIQRTEQRDSAMYRCASSHPGTGELFFGEGSRLTVL.

This clone has ten or more counts. The read stops 3 residues short of the end of the CDR3; the missing end is completed from the germline J gene. The chain employs TRBV2 and TRBJ2-5; possibly TRBD2 for D (6 bases). This CDR3 contains 16 residues. Germline CDR1 is SNHLY and CDR2 is FYNNEI. V was cut by 7 bases and J by 7 bases, with 25 bases left in between. The sequenced CDR3 bases are TGTGCCAGCATCACCAATCCAGGGAACCCCGGGGGGACC. As protein: CASITNPGNPGGT. The entire CDR3 sequence reads CASITNPGNPGGTQYF.

This clone has a count of ten or more. The missing CDR3 end, 3 residues past where the read stops, is filled in from the germline J gene. The V and J genes are TRBV20-1 and TRBJ2-1; tentatively, D is TRBD2 (7 bases). Trimming left V 5 bases short and J 4 bases short, with 15 bases between. Germline CDR1 is DFQATT and CDR2 is SNEGSKA (reference sequence). The length of the CDR3 is 14 residues. CDR3 loop: CSAPKGEGYNEQFF. The CDR3 DNA, read in part, is TGCAGTGCTCCAAAGGGGGAGGGGTACAATGAG.

This clone was recorded at least ten times. The CDR3 end falls 3 residues outside the read, so it is completed with the germline J gene. The rearrangement links TRBV7-2 to TRBJ1-2; a weak D match, TRBD1 (6 bases). V was trimmed by 3 bases and J by 3 bases, leaving 14 bases between them. CDR1 and CDR2 from the germline V gene are SGHTA and FQGNSA. The CDR3 runs 15 residues. The part of the CDR3 DNA that was read is TGTGCCAGCAGCTTCCCAGGGGAGGGGGACTATGGC. Amino acid sequence: CASSFPGEGDYG. The entire CDR3 protein reads CASSFPGEGDYGYTF.

Ten or more counts support this clone. Read sequence stops 3 residues before the CDR3 end, and the germline J gene provides the missing end. V is TRBV19 and J is TRBJ1-5, with D unresolved. CDR3 size: 17 residues. Germline CDR1 and CDR2: LNHDA and SQIVND (reference sequence). V was trimmed by 2 bases and J by 3 bases, leaving 17 bases between them. The CDR3 reads CASSISVSAADNQPQHF. CDR3 DNA (partial): TGTGCCAGTAGTATAAGCGTGAGTGCCGCCGACAATCAGCCC.

Comment on this clone: A read error may produce the germline difference seen at one junction end. The DNA ends 3 residues before the CDR3 does, and the rest of the CDR3 is filled in from the germline J gene. Other DNA sequences in the sample encode the same CDR3. The chain links TRBV19 to TRBJ1-5; TRBD1 aligns across 8 bases. Germline CDR1 and CDR2: LNHDA and SQIVND (reference sequence). The CDR3 spans 14 residues. The CDR3 bases that were read are TGTGCCAGTAGTGCGGACAGGGACAATCAACCC. It specifies CASSADRDNQP. The whole CDR3 sequence is CASSADRDNQPQHF.

Many counts were recorded for this clone. The read finishes 3 residues shy of the CDR3 end, and the germline J gene is used to complete it. The chain couples TRBV9 to TRBJ2-1; 14 bases align to TRBD2. Germline V lookup: CDR1 SGDLS, CDR2 YYNGEE. Unmatched junction bases numbered 5, after V lost 0 bases and J lost 6 bases. This CDR3 contains 17 residues. The CDR3 sequence: CASSVEGTSGSLNEQFF. Partial CDR3 DNA: TGTGCCAGCAGCGTAGAAGGGACTAGCGGGAGCCTCAATGAG.

Ten or more counts support this clone. The CDR3 reads CSASRLAGAEQYF. CDR3 bases read: TGCAGTGCTAGCCGTCTAGCGGGAGCCGAG. This chain connects TRBV20-1 to TRBJ2-7, with 10 bases identical to TRBD2. Coverage ceases 3 residues before the CDR3 finishes, and the germline J gene fills in the end. CDR1 DFQATT and CDR2 SNEGSKA come from the germline V gene (reference sequence). The CDR3 is made up of 13 amino acids. V shed 3 bases and J 6 bases; nucleotides not matched to a gene: 5.

There are many counts of this clone. The read ends 3 residues before the CDR3 terminus; that terminus is restored from the germline J gene. This rearrangement joins TRBV7-6 to TRBJ2-5, with 10 nucleotides matching TRBD1. This CDR3 is built from 15 residues. V shed 6 bases and J 1 base; nucleotides not matched to a gene: 5. Looked up from germline, CDR1 is SGHVS and CDR2 is FNYEAQ. The DNA read from the CDR3 is TGTGCCAGCAGGGGACAGGGGAGCCCCCAAGAGACC. It translates to CASRGQGSPQET. The complete CDR3 protein is CASRGQGSPQETQYF. Together with reference TRBV7-6 and TRBJ2-5, the CDR3 gives the full variable domain: GAGVSQSPRYKVTKRGQDVALRCDPISGHVSLYWYRQALGQGPEFLTYFNYEAQQDKSGLPNDRFSAERPEGSISTLTIQRTEQRDSAMYRCASRGQGSPQETQYFGPGTRLLVL.

This clone was seen repeatedly, ten times or more. The CDR3 goes on 3 residues after the read ends, and that part is filled in from the germline J gene. This chain joins TRBV6-2 or TRBV6-3 and TRBJ2-7; 7 nucleotides match TRBD2. This CDR3 contains 13 residues. V trimming: 6 bases; J trimming: 3 bases; junction bases outside the gene matches: 5. CDR1 MNHEY and CDR2 SVGEGT come from the germline V gene. The CDR3 region is CASSGTIRYEQYF. The covered CDR3 bases are TGTGCCAGCAGCGGGACTATTCGCTACGAG.

This clone was counted ten times or more. Coverage ceases 3 residues before the CDR3 finishes, and the germline J gene fills in the end. This sequence joins TRBV7-9 and TRBJ1-6; 7 nucleotides align to TRBD1. The germline CDR1 and CDR2 sequences are SEHNR and FQNEAQ (reference sequence). Trimming removed 2 bases from V and 10 bases from J; junction bases left unmatched: 5. This CDR3 region has 14 residues. CDR3: CASSLYQGDSPLHF. The part of the CDR3 DNA that was read is TGTGCCAGCAGCTTATACCAGGGGGACTCACCC.

This clone was found many times. The read ends 3 residues before the CDR3 terminus; that terminus is restored from the germline J gene. The chain links TRBV7-6 to TRBJ2-1; TRBD1 aligns across 7 bases. The CDR3 length is 13 residues. Looked up from germline, CDR1 is SGHVS and CDR2 is FNYEAQ. V lost 5 bases and J lost 5; bases outside the gene matches: 3. CDR3 protein: CASSLGQHNEQFF. The DNA read from the CDR3 is TGTGCCAGCAGCCTGGGACAGCACAATGAG.

In this sample, this clone turned up many times. The CDR3 extends 3 residues past the end of the read, so its final part is completed from the germline J gene. The rearrangement joins TRBV10-1 to TRBJ2-7; a weak D match, TRBD1 (5 bases). The germline V gene encodes CDR1 WNHNN and CDR2 SYGVQD (reference sequence). The V end lost 3 bases, the J end lost 1 base, and 7 bases lay between the germline ends. The CDR3 contains 13 residues. The CDR3: CASSDQGSYEQYF. The sequenced CDR3 bases are TGCGCCAGCAGTGATCAGGGATCCTACGAG.

The table lists this clone with many counts. The sequenced part of the CDR3 DNA is TGCAGTGCTAGAGTTTCAGGGACTGAA. Translated, it gives CSARVSGTE. Given in full, the CDR3 is CSARVSGTEAFF. The V and J genes are TRBV20-1 and TRBJ1-1; D may be TRBD1 (5 bases). The read is 3 residues too short to cover the CDR3 end, so that end is filled in from the germline J gene. The CDR3 has 12 amino acids. Germline CDR1 reads DFQATT; CDR2 reads SNEGSKA (reference sequence). V was clipped by 1 base and J by 5 bases, with 8 bases between them.

This clone was seen only a few times. The CDR3 extends 3 residues past the end of the read, so its final part is completed from the germline J gene. The J gene is TRBJ2-2, the V gene TRBV6-2 or TRBV6-3, with D unresolved. The length of the CDR3 is 15 residues. Trimming shortened V by 6 bases and J by 6 bases, and 17 bases separated the two germline ends. Germline V gives CDR1 MNHEY, CDR2 SVGEGT. The CDR3: CASSTMALRSGELFF. The sequenced part of the CDR3 DNA is TGTGCCAGCAGCACTATGGCCCTGAGGTCCGGGGAG.